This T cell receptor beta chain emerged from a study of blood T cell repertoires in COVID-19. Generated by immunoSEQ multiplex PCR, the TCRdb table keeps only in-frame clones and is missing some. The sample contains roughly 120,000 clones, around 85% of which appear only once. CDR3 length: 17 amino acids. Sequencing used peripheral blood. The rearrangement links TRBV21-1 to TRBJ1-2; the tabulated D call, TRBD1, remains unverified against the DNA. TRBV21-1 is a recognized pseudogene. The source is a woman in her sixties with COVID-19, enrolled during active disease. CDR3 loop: CASSKAPDRAERRGYTF. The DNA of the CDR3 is TGTGCCAGCAGCAAAGCCCCCGACAGGGCAGAGAGGCGTGGCTACACCTTC.